Detailed here is one TCR beta chain. The V gene's germline CDR1 is SGDLS and CDR2 YYNGEE. Trimming at V came to 3 bases and at J to 6 bases, leaving 4 bases not matched to a gene. The CDR3 has 14 amino acids. This table comes from immunoSEQ multiplex PCR, and its TCRdb copy is limited to in-frame clones, with some not included. The profile shows more than 4,000 clones, 70% to 80% of them singletons. The sample's time point: cycle 4 day 1 (C4D1), after less than 7 weeks of nivolumab. Every single patient, without exception, relapsed after autologous stem cell transplantation, and brentuximab vedotin exposure varied. CD8+ T cells were isolated from thawed PBMCs by magnetic negative selection. This sample stems from a study of PD-1 blockade in classical Hodgkin lymphoma.

The specimen comprised CD8+ T cells from blood, sampled before the fourth cycle of nivolumab. The receptor was isolated from a human donor with classical Hodgkin lymphoma. This rearrangement joins TRBV9 to TRBJ2-1; TRBD1 aligns across 9 bases. Here the CDR3 reads CASSGRTGANEQFF. CDR3 in DNA: TGTGCCAGCAGCGGACGGACAGGGGCCAATGAGCAGTTCTTC.